This entry describes one TCR beta chain. CDR1 PRHDT and CDR2 FYEKMQ come from the germline V gene (reference sequence). V shed 6 bases and J shed 6 bases, with 7 bases lying between them. This CDR3 region has 11 residues. This record belongs to a study of OX40 agonist ivuxolimab in advanced cancers. At the level of the study: Dose-escalation patients suffered from hepatocellular carcinoma, melanoma, renal cell or head and neck cancer.

Assay: immunoSEQ multiplex PCR; the TCRdb copy retains only in-frame clones and omits some. The sample has approximately 14,000 clones, approximately 80% seen once. The source material was CD4+ or CD8+ T cells sorted from blood, sampled in a trial of the OX40 agonist ivuxolimab. The TCR comes from an adult with an advanced solid tumor such as melanoma, head and neck, liver or kidney cancer. V gene TRBV13 combines with J gene TRBJ2-3; D not resolved. The CDR3 nucleotides are TGTGCCAGCAGTCCCCGGGATACGCAGTATTTT. Its translation: CASSPRDTQYF.